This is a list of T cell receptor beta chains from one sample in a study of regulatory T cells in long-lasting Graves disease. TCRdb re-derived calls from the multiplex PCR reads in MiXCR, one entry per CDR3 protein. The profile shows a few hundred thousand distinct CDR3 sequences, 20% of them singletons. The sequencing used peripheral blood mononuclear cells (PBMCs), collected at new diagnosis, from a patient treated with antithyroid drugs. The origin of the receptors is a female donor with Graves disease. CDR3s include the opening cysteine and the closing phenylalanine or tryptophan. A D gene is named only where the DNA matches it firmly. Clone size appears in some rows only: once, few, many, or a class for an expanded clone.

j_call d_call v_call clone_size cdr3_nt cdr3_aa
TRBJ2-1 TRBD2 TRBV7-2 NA TGTGCCAGCAGCCGCCGGCCGGGACTAGCGGCCCCTCGTGAGCAGTTCTTC CASSRRPGLAAPREQFF
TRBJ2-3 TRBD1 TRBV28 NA TGTGCCAGCAGGGGACAGGGGGCGGATACGCAGTATTTT CASRGQGADTQYF
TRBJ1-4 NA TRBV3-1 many TGTGCCAGCAGCCAGTGGGACCGACGAAATGAAAAACTGTTTTTT CASSQWDRRNEKLFF
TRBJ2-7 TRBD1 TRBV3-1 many TGTGCCAGCAGCCCCGAGACAGGGGGCCGGAGCGAGCAGTACTTC CASSPETGGRSEQYF
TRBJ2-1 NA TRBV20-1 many TGCAGTGCTAGACCTGGGGGCAGGGGCCCTAGGGATGAGCAGTTCTTC CSARPGGRGPRDEQFF
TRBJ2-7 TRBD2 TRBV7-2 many TGTGCCAGCAGCTTAGAAGGTACTAGCGGGAGGGGCGAGCAGTACTTC CASSLEGTSGRGEQYF
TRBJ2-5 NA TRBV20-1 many TGCAGTGCCCCTCCAGGGCTCCGACGGGGAGAGACCCAGTACTTC CSAPPGLRRGETQYF
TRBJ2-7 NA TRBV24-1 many TGTGCCACCAGTGATTCGGGACGGAGCTCCTACGAGCAGTACTTC CATSDSGRSSYEQYF
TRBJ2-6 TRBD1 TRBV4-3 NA TGCGCCAGCAGCCACGGGACAGCTGGGGCCAACGTCCTGACTTTC CASSHGTAGANVLTF
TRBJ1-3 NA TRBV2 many TGTGCCAGCAGCGCCGGAAACACCATATATTTT CASSAGNTIYF
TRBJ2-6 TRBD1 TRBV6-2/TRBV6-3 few TGTGCCAGCAGTAGGACAGGACTCAACGTCCTGACTTTC CASSRTGLNVLTF
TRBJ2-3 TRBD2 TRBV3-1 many TGTGCCAGCGAACGGGGGGGCCTCGGCACAGATACGCAGTATTTT CASERGGLGTDTQYF
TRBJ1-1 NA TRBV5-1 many TGCGCCAGCAGCCGGACGACGCAGAACACTGAAGCTTTCTTT CASSRTTQNTEAFF
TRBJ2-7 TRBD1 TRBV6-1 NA TGTGCCAGCAGAGCTATTGGACAGGGCGGTTACGAGCAGTACTTC CASRAIGQGGYEQYF
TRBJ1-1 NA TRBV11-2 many TGTGCCAGCAGCTTGGGCCCTGAAGCTTTCTTT CASSLGPEAFF
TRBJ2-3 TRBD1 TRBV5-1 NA TGCGCCAGCGGATCCGGGACAGGGAAAACAGATACGCAGTATTTT CASGSGTGKTDTQYF
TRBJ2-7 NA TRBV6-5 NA TGTGCCAGCAGTTACTCGAAGGGATACGAGCAGTACTTC CASSYSKGYEQYF
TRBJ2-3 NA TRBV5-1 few TGCGCCAGCAGCTTGGGGGCGGCTAGCGGCACAGATACGCAGTATTTT CASSLGAASGTDTQYF
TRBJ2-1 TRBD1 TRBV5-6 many TGTGCCAGCAGCTTGGAAGCAGGGGGTGGGTGGAATGAGCAGTTCTTC CASSLEAGGGWNEQFF
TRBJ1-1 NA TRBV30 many TGTGCCTGGAAAGTTAAGGGGGGAAACACTGAAGCTTTCTTT CAWKVKGGNTEAFF
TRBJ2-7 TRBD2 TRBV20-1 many TGCAGTGCTAGAGGGACTAGCGGACTCTACGAGCAGTACTTC CSARGTSGLYEQYF
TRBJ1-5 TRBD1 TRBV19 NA TGTGCCAGTAGTATCGGGGCAGGGGGGGGTCAGCCCCAGCATTTT CASSIGAGGGQPQHF
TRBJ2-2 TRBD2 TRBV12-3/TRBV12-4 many TGTGCCAGCATCGGGAGGGTGGCCGGGGAGCTGTTTTTT CASIGRVAGELFF
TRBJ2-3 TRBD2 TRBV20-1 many TGCAGTGCCCCTGTGCTAGCGGGGGGGGAGGCAGATACGCAGTATTTT CSAPVLAGGEADTQYF
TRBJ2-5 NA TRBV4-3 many TGCGCCAGCAGCCCGTCCCCTGCAGGGATTGTGTCGGGTGTAAGAGAGACCCAGTACTTC CASSPSPAGIVSGVRETQYF
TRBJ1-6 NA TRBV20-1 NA TGCAGTGCTAGAGAGGGGGAAGGTAATTCACCCCTCCACTTT CSAREGEGNSPLHF
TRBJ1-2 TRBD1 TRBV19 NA TGTGCCAGTAGTCCATCCGGGACAGGGAAGATCAACGGCTACACCTTC CASSPSGTGKINGYTF
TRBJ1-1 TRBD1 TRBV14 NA TGTGCCAGCAGCCCTGCAGGGACAGCTCTGAACACTGAAGCTTTCTTT CASSPAGTALNTEAFF
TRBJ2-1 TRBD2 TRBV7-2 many TGTGCCAGCAGTCAAGGACTAGCGGGGGGATACAATGAGCAGTTCTTC CASSQGLAGGYNEQFF
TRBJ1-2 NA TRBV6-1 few TGTGCCAGCAGTGTCGGCCCCCAAACTGTGGGCTACACCTTC CASSVGPQTVGYTF
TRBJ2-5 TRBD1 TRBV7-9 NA TGTGCCAGCAGCACGGGACAGGGGGCGCGAGAGACCCAGTACTTC CASSTGQGARETQYF
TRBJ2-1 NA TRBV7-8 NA TGTGCCAGCAGCTTAGTGGGTGACGCCGGGGAGCAGTTCTTC CASSLVGDAGEQFF
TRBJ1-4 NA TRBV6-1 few TGTGCCGGCGGTCCAGGGGTTAATGAAAAACTGTTTTTT CAGGPGVNEKLFF
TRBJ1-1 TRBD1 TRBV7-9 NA TGTGCCAGCAGCCCCCGGGACAGCGCCTACACTGAAGCTTTCTTT CASSPRDSAYTEAFF
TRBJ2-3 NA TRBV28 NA TGTGCCCATGGGGCCTGGACTAAGAGCACAGATACGCAGTATTTT CAHGAWTKSTDTQYF
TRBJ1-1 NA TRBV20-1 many TGCAGTGCTAGAGATGTGAGAAGGGGCGCCCCTGAAGCTTTCTTT CSARDVRRGAPEAFF
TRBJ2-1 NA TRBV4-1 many TGCGCCAGCAGCCACCCCAGCGATGAGCAGTTCTTC CASSHPSDEQFF
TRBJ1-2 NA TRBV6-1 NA TGTGCCAGCAGTGTCACCGGGACATCAGGCTACACCTTC CASSVTGTSGYTF
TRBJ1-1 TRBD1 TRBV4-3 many TGCGCCAGCAGCCAGACAGGGGAAACTGAAGCTTTCTTT CASSQTGETEAFF
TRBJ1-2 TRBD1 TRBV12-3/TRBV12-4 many TGTGCCGTGGGACAGGGGTTTAACTATGGCTACACCTTC CAVGQGFNYGYTF
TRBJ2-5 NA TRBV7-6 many TGTGCCAGCAGCCCCCAGGGTATTGAGACCCAGTACTTC CASSPQGIETQYF
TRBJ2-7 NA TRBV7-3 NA TGTGCCAGCAGCTTCCGACACGTTCCACTTGACGAGCAGTACTTC CASSFRHVPLDEQYF
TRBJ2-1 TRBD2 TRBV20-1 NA TGCAGTGCTAGAGAAGGCCTAATTCCGGGACTAGCACACAATGAGCAGTTCTTC CSAREGLIPGLAHNEQFF
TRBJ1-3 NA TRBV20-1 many TGCAGTGCTTCAACAGGGCGGGGAAACACCATATATTTT CSASTGRGNTIYF
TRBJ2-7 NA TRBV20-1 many TGCAGTGCTAGAGATCAAGGGCAGGGGTTGTACGAGCAGTACTTC CSARDQGQGLYEQYF
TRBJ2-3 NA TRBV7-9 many TGTGCCAGCAGCTTAGGGGACGGCCGCACAGATACGCAGTATTTT CASSLGDGRTDTQYF
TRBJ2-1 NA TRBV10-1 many TGCGCCAGCAGTGAGAACAGGGTAGTGGATGAGCAGTTCTTC CASSENRVVDEQFF
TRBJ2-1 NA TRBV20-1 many TGCAGTTTTACTGAAGGTCTACTCAATGAGCAGTTCTTC CSFTEGLLNEQFF
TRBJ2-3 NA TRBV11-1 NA TGTGCCAGCAGCCCTGGATCTAGCATGGCAGATACGCAGTATTTT CASSPGSSMADTQYF
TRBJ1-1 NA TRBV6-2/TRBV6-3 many TGTGCCAGCAGCCCTGGGTCCCGTCAAGCTTTCTTT CASSPGSRQAFF
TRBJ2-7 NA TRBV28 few TGTGCCAGCAGTAACCTCAGGGGGGCGGACGAGCAGTACTTC CASSNLRGADEQYF
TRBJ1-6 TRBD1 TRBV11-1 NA TGTGCCAGCAGCGAACAGGGGAATTCACCCCTCCACTTT CASSEQGNSPLHF
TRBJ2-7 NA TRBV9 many TGTGCCAGCAGCGTAGGGTCGAGCTACTCCTACGAGCAGTACTTC CASSVGSSYSYEQYF
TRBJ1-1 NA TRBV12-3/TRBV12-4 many TGTGCCAGCAGTTTTTCTGGTACTCTCACTGAAGCTTTCTTT CASSFSGTLTEAFF
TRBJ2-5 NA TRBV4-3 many TGCGCCAGCAGCCAAGAGTACCCGTCTGGACAAGAGACCCAGTACTTC CASSQEYPSGQETQYF
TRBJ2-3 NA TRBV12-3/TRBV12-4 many TGTGCCAGCAGTTTTCCGGATTTGGGCGGACCCCCCGCGAGTACAGATACGCAGTATTTT CASSFPDLGGPPASTDTQYF
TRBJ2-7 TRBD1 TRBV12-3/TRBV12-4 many TGTGCCAGCAGTTCTGACAGGGGCCTATACGAGCAGTACTTC CASSSDRGLYEQYF